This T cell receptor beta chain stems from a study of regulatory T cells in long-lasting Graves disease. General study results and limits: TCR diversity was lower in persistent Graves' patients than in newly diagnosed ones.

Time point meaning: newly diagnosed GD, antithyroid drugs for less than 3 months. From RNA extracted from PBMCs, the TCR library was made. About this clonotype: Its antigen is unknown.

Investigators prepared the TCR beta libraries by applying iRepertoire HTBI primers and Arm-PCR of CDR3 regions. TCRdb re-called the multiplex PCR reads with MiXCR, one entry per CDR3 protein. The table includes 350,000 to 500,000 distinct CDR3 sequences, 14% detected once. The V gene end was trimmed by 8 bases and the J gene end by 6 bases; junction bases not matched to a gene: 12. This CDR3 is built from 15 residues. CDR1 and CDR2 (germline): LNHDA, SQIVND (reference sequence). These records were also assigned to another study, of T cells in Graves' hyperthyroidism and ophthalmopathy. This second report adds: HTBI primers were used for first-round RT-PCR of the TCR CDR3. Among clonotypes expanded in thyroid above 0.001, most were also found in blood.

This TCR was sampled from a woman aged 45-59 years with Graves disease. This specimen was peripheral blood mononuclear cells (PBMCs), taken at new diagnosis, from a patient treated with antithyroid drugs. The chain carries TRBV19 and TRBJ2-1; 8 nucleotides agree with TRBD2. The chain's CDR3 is CASEAVAGIGNEQFF. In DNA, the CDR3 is TGTGCCAGTGAAGCCGTAGCGGGAATTGGCAATGAGCAGTTCTTC.